This T cell receptor beta chain appears in the sequencing data of a study of human T cells and chemical hapten exposure. Study-level findings and limits: Against controls, expanded TCRs gave rise to significantly more large CDR3 similarity clusters.

The germline CDR1 and CDR2 sequences are SGHAT and FQDESV (reference sequence). Trimming at V came to 5 bases and at J to 5 bases, leaving 10 bases not matched to a gene. CDR3 size: 15 residues. This clonotype came up a few times. Its specificity is unknown. TCRdb redid the calling of the RACE reads with MiXCR, one entry per CDR3 protein. The sample records some 190,000 distinct CDR3 sequences, approximately 20% being singletons. Time point reported: patch test 1, 2 weeks after DPC sensitization. Treatment defined: therapeutic diphenylcyclopropenone sensitization with weekly scalp DPC. The receptor was isolated from a woman aged 45 to 65 with alopecia areata. Some clones in this sample may be carry-over from other donors' samples. The rearrangement links TRBV11-1 to TRBJ2-5; 8 bases are shared with TRBD2. The sample here was whole blood, taken in connection with sensitization to the hapten diphenylcyclopropenone (DPC). Here the CDR3 DNA reads TGTGCCAGCAGCCTGACGGGAGGGTCATGGGAGACCCAGTACTTC. Translating it yields CASSLTGGSWETQYF.